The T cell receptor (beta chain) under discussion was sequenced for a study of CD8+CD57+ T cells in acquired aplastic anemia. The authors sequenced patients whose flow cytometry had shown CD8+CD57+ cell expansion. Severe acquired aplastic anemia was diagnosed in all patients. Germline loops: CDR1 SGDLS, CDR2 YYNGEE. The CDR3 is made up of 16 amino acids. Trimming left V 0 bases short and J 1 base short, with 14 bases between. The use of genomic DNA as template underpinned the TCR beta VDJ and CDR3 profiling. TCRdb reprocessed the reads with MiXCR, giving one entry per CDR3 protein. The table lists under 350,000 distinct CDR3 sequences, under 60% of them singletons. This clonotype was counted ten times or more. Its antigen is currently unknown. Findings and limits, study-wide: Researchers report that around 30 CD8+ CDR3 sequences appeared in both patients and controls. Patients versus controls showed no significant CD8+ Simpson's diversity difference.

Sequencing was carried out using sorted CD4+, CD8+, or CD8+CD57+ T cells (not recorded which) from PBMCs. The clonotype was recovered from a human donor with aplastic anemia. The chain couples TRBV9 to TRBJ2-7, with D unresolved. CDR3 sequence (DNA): TGTGCCAGCAGCGTAGACTCAGGCTCGGCTTCCTACGAGCAGTACTTC. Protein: CASSVDSGSASYEQYF.